These 10 T cell receptor beta chains were sequenced from one sample in a study of T-cell memory formation after mild COVID-19. From the 5' RACE reads, TCRdb called clonotypes with MiXCR, one entry per CDR3 protein. The repertoire holds around 300,000 distinct CDR3 sequences, with approximately 20% as singletons. Sequenced: PBMCs or a T cell subset sorted from them (not recorded which). These receptor sequences come from a man between 18 and 35 years old who had mild COVID-19 (a few samples of this study predate the infection). Cell type and time point are not known.

The chain links TRBV7-2 to TRBJ2-5, with D possibly matching TRBD1 (5 bases). Germline V CDR1 and CDR2: SGHTA, FQGNSA. The CDR3 has 13 amino acids. Deletions cut 5 bases from V and 5 bases from J, with 12 bases between. The CDR3 DNA is TGTGCCAGCAGCCCAGGGATTCCGGAGACCCAGTACTTC. Translated, it gives CASSPGIPETQYF.

The V and J genes are TRBV5-1 and TRBJ1-3, with D perhaps matching TRBD1 (6 bases). The V gene lost 0 bases and the J gene lost 2 bases, with 9 bases spanning the gap. This CDR3 comprises 15 residues. Per the germline V gene, CDR1 is SGHRS and CDR2 is YFSETQ. CDR3 sequence: CASSLAGGPGNTIYF. DNA for the CDR3: TGCGCCAGCAGCTTGGCCGGGGGGCCTGGAAACACCATATATTTT.

The table lists this clonotype with a count of one. V is TRBV4-3 and J is TRBJ2-2, with D hard to call. The V and J ends lost 0 bases and 1 base respectively, with 3 bases between them. The CDR3 consists of 14 residues. Germline loops: CDR1 LGHNA, CDR2 YSLEER. CDR3 loop: CASSQDVNTGELFF. The CDR3, as DNA: TGCGCCAGCAGCCAAGACGTGAACACCGGGGAGCTGTTTTTT.

This clonotype came up a few times. The J gene is TRBJ2-4, the V gene TRBV7-6; 7 bases align to TRBD1. The CDR3 is made up of 14 amino acids. V shed 5 bases, J shed 6 bases, and the junction held 7 bases outside the gene matches. Germline CDR1 reads SGHVS; CDR2 reads FNYEAQ. In DNA form, the CDR3 reads TGTGCCAGCAGCCCCACAGGGGCGCTAAACATTCAGTACTTC. As protein: CASSPTGALNIQYF.

This clonotype was detected once. This chain links TRBV20-1 with TRBJ2-1; D might be TRBD2 (6 bases). The CDR3 loop spans 16 amino acids. Trimming took off 4 bases at V and 1 base at J, with 17 bases between the two ends. Per germline, CDR1 DFQATT and CDR2 SNEGSKA (reference sequence). CDR3 coding DNA: TGCAGTGCTACGGACGGAGGGCGTAATTCCTACAATGAGCAGTTCTTC. It codes for CSATDGGRNSYNEQFF.

The rearrangement joins TRBV4-3 to TRBJ2-1, with no clear D. CDR1 is LGHNA, CDR2 YSLEER, per germline. The germline V and J ends were trimmed by 0 bases and 7 bases, with 16 bases remaining between them. The CDR3 extends over 16 amino acids. The CDR3 protein is CASSQETGSWGNEQFF. The CDR3 region has the DNA TGCGCCAGCAGCCAAGAAACCGGTTCTTGGGGTAATGAGCAGTTCTTC.

This clonotype has at least ten counts. The chain carries TRBV12-3 or TRBV12-4 and TRBJ2-7; 8 positions agree with TRBD1. J gave up 0 bases and V 6 bases, and 4 bases lay outside the gene matches. This CDR3 spans 14 amino acids. CDR3 in DNA: TGTGCCAGCAGGAGGACAGGGAGCTCCTACGAGCAGTACTTC. Its protein is CASRRTGSSYEQYF.

This clonotype was observed a handful of times. The chain carries TRBV4-1 and TRBJ2-1; 11 bases are a match to TRBD2. Trimming took 8 bases from V and 7 from J; bases not matched to a gene: 10. CDR1 is MGHRA, CDR2 YSYEKL, per germline. This CDR3 has 15 residues. Here the CDR3 DNA reads TGCGCCAGCGGCGGGCTAGCGGGGGGCAGGAATGAGCAGTTCTTC. Translated, it gives CASGGLAGGRNEQFF.

The J gene is TRBJ2-3, the V gene TRBV29-1; possible D gene TRBD1, 5 bases. Germline CDR1 is SQVTM and CDR2 is ANQGSEA. The CDR3 is 13 residues long. V lost 3 bases, J lost 1 base, and 8 bases lay in between. The CDR3 is CSVELGGTDTQYF. CDR3 coding DNA: TGCAGCGTTGAGTTAGGGGGCACAGATACGCAGTATTTT.

The chain uses TRBV6-5 and TRBJ1-4; D possibly corresponds to TRBD1 (5 bases). Germline V gene sequence: CDR1 MNHEY, CDR2 SVGAGI. The CDR3 contains 14 residues. Trimming removed 1 base at V and 8 bases at J, with 11 bases between. The CDR3 DNA sequence: TGTGCCAGCAGTTACTGGGGGAGGCGCGAAAAACTGTTTTTT. It specifies CASSYWGRREKLFF.